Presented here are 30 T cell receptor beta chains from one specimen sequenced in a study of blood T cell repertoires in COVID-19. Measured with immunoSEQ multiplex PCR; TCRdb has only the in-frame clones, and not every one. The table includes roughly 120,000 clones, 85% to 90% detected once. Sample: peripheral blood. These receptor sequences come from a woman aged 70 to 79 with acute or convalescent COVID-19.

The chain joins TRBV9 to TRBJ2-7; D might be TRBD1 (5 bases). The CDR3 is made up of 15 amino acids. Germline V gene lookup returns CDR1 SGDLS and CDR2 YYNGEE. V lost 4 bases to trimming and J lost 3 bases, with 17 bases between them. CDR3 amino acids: CASSPRAGQLYEQYF. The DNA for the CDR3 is TGTGCCAGCAGCCCCCGGGCAGGACAACTCTACGAGCAGTACTTC.

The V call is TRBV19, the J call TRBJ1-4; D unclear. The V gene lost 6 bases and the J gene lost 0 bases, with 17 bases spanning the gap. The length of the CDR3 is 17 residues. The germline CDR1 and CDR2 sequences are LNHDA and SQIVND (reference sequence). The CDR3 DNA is TGTGCCAGTAGCAAACTCTGGGAGGAAGCAACTAATGAAAAACTGTTTTTT. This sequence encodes CASSKLWEEATNEKLFF.

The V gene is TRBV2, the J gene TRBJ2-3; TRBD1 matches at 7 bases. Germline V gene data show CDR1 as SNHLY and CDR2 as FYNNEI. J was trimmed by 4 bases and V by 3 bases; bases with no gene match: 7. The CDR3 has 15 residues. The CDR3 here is CASSDVTGAADTQYF. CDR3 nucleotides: TGTGCCAGCAGTGATGTTACAGGGGCGGCAGATACGCAGTATTTT.

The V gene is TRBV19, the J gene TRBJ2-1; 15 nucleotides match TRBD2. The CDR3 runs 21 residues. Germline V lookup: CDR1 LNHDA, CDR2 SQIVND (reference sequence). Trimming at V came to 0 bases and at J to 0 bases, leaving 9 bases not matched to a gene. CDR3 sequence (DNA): TGTGCCAGTAGTATAGACCCCGGGACTAGCGGGGGGAGGAGCTCCTACAATGAGCAGTTCTTC. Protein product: CASSIDPGTSGGRSSYNEQFF.

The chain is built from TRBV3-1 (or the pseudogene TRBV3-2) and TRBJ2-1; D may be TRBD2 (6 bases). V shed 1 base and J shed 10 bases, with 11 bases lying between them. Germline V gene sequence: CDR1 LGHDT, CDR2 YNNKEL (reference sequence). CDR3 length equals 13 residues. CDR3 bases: TGTGCCAGCAGCCAAGGGACTAACAGGGAGCAGTTCTTC. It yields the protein CASSQGTNREQFF.

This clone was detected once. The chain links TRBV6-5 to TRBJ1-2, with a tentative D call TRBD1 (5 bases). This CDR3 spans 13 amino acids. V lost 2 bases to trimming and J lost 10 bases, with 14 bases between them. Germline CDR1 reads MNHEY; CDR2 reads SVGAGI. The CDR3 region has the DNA TGTGCCAGCAGTTACGGTCAGGGTACAGCCTACACCTTC. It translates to CASSYGQGTAYTF.

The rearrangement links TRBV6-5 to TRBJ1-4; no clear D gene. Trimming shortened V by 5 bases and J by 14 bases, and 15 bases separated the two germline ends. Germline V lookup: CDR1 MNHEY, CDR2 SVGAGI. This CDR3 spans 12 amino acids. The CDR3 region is CASSKLADLLFF. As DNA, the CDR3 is TGTGCCAGCAGTAAGCTGGCGGACTTGCTGTTTTTT.

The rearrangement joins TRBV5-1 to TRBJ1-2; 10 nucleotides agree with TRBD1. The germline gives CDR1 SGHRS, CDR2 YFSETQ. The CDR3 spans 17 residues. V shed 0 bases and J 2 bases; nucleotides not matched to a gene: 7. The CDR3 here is CASSLDLPGQGNYGYTF. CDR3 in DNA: TGCGCCAGCAGCTTGGATCTGCCGGGACAGGGGAACTATGGCTACACCTTC.

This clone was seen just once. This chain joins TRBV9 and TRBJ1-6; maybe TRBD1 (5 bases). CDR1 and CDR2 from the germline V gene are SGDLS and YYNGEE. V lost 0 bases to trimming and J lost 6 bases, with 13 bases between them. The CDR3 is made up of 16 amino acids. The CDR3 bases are TGTGCCAGCAGCGTAGAGGACACCTATACTAATTCACCCCTCCACTTT. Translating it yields CASSVEDTYTNSPLHF.

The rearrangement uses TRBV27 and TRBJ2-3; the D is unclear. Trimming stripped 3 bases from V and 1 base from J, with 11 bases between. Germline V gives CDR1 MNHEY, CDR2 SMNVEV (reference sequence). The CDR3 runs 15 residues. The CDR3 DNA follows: TGTGCCAGCAGTTTGGAGCTTTATGGCACAGATACGCAGTATTTT. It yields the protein CASSLELYGTDTQYF.

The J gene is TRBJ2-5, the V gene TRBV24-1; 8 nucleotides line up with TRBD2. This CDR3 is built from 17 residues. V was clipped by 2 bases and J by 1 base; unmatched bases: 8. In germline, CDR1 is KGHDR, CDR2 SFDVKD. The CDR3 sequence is CATSDSLAGGFQETQYF. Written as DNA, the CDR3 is TGTGCCACCAGTGATTCCTTGGCGGGGGGATTCCAAGAGACCCAGTACTTC.

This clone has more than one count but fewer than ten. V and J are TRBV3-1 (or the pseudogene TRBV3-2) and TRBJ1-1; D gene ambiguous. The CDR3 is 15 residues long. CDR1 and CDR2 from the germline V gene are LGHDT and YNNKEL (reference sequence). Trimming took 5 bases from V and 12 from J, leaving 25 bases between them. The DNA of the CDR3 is TGTGCCAGCAGCTCCTTCCTTCAGGCGGGCTCTAGGTCTTTCTTT. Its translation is CASSSFLQAGSRSFF.

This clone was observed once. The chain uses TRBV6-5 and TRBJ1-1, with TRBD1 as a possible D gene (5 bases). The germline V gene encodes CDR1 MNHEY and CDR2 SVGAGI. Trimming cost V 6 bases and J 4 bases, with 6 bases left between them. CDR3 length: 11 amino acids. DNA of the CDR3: TGTGCCAGCAGGGGGCCCACTGAAGCTTTCTTT. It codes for CASRGPTEAFF.

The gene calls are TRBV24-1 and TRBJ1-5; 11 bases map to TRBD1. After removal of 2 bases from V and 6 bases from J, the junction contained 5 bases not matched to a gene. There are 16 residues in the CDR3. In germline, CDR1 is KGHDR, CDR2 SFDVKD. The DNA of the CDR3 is TGTGCCACCAGTGATTCCCGGACAGGGGGCAGTCAGCCCCAGCATTTT. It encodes CATSDSRTGGSQPQHF.

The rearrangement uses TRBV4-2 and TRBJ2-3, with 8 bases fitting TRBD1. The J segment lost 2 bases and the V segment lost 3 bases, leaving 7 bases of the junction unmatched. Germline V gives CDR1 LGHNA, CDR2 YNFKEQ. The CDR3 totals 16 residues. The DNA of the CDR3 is TGTGCCAGCAGCCAGGATGGACAGGGATACACAGATACGCAGTATTTT. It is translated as CASSQDGQGYTDTQYF.

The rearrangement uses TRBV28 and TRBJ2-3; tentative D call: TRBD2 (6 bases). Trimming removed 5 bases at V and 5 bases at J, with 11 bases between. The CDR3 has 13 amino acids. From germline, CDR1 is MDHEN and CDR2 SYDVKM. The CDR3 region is CASSPEGLDTQYF. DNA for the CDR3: TGTGCCAGCAGTCCCGAGGGACTAGATACGCAGTATTTT.

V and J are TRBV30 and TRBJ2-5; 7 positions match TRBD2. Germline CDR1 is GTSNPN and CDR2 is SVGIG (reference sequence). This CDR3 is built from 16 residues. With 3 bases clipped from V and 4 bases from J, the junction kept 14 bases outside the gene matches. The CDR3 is CAWRGGAGRFLETQYF. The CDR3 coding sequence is TGTGCCTGGAGGGGGGGAGCGGGGCGCTTCCTAGAGACCCAGTACTTC.

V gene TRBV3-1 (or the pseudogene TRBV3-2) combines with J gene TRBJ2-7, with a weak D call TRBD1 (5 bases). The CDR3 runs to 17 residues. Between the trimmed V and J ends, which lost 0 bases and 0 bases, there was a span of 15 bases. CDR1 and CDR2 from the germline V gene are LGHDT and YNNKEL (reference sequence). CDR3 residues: CASSQEEGATGSYEQYF. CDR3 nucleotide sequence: TGTGCCAGCAGCCAAGAGGAAGGGGCAACGGGCTCCTACGAGCAGTACTTC.

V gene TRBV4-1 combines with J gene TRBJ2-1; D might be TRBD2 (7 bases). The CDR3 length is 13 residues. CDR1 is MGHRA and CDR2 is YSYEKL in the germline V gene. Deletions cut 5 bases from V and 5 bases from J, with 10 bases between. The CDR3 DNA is TGCGCCAGCAGCAGGGGGGGGGACAATGAGCAGTTCTTC. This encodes CASSRGGDNEQFF.

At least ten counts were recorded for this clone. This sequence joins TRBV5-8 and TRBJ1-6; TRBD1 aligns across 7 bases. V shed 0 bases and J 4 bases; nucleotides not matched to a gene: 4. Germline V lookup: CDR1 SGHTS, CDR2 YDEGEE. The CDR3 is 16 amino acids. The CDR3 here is CASSLAAGGYNSPLHF. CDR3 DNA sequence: TGTGCCAGCAGCTTGGCGGCAGGGGGGTATAATTCACCCCTCCACTTT.

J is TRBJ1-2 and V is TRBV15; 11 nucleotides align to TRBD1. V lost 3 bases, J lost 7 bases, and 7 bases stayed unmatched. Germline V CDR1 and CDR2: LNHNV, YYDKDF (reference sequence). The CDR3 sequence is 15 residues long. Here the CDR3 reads CATSSSGQGAGGYTF. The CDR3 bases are TGTGCCACCAGCAGCTCCGGACAGGGGGCAGGTGGCTACACCTTC.

CDR3 nucleotide sequence: TGTGCCAGTAGTATGGGACCGACAGGGATGTACACTGAAGCTTTCTTT. Protein product: CASSMGPTGMYTEAFF. J is TRBJ1-1 and V is TRBV19; TRBD1 aligns across 7 bases. This CDR3 region has 16 residues. Trimming removed 3 bases from V and 3 bases from J; junction bases left unmatched: 10. The germline V gene has CDR1 LNHDA and CDR2 SQIVND (reference sequence).

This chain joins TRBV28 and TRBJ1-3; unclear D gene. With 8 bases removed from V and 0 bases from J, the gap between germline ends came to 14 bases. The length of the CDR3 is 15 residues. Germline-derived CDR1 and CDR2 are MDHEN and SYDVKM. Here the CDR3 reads CASSPPPGSGNTIYF. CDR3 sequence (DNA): TGTGCCAGCTCCCCGCCCCCAGGCTCTGGAAACACCATATATTTT.

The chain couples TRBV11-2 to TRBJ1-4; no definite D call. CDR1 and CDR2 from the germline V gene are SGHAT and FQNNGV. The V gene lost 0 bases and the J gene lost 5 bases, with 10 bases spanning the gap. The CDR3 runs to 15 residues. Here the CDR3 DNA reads TGTGCCAGCAGCTTAGAGGAGGGTTGGAATGAAAAACTGTTTTTT. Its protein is CASSLEEGWNEKLFF.

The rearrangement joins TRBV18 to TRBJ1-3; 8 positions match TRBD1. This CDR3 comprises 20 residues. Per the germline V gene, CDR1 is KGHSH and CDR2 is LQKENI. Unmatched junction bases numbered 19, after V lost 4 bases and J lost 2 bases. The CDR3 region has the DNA TGTGCCAGCTCACAAACCGCTGGACAGGGTGTGGGCGAGGCTGGAAACACCATATATTTT. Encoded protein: CASSQTAGQGVGEAGNTIYF. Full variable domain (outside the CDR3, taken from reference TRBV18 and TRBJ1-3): NAGVMQNPRHLVRRRGQEARLRCSPMKGHSHVYWYRQLPEEGLKFMVYLQKENIIDESGMPKERFSAEFPKEGPSILRIQQVVRGDSAAYFCASSQTAGQGVGEAGNTIYFGEGSWLTVV.

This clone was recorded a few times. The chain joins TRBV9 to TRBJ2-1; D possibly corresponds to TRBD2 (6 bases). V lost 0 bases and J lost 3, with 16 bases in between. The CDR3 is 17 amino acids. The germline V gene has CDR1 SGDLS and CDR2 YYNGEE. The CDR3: CASSVELRAGSYNEQFF. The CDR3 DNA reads TGTGCCAGCAGCGTAGAGCTACGGGCGGGGAGCTACAATGAGCAGTTCTTC.

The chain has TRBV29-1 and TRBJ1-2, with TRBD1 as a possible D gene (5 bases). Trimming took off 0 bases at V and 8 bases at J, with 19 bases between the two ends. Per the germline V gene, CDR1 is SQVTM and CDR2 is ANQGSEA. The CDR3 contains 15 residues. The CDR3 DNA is TGCAGCGTTGAAGATCCCCTCAGGGCTGCACAGGGCTACACCTTC. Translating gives CSVEDPLRAAQGYTF.

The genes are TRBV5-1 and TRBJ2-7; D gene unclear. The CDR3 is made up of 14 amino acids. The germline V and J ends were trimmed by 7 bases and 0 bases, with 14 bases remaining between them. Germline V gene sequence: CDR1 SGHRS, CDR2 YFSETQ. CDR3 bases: TGCGCCAGCGCCCCAAGTAGCCCCTCCTACGAGCAGTACTTC. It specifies CASAPSSPSYEQYF.

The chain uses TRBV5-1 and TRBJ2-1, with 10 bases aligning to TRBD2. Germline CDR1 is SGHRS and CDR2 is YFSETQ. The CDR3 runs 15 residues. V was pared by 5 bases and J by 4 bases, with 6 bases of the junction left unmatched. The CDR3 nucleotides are TGCGCCAGCAGGCCTAGCGGGGGTGCGTACAATGAGCAGTTCTTC. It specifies CASRPSGGAYNEQFF. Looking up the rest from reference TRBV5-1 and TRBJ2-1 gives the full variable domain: KAGVTQTPRYLIKTRGQQVTLSCSPISGHRSVSWYQQTPGQGLQFLFEYFSETQRNKGNFPGRFSGRQFSNSRSEMNVSTLELGDSALYLCASRPSGGAYNEQFFGPGTRLTVL.

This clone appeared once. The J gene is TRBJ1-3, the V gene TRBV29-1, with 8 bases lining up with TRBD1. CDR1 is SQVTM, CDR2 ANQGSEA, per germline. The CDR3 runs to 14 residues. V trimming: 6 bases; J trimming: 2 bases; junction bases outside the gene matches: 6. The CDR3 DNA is TGCAGCGTCGCCATGGACAGGGCTGGAAACACCATATATTTT. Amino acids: CSVAMDRAGNTIYF.